This TCR beta chain was found in a study of identical twins' blood T cells. Sample barcodes were added at both library ends during cDNA synthesis. MiXCR was run by TCRdb on the 5' RACE reads, yielding one entry per CDR3 protein. The data show around 380,000 distinct CDR3 sequences, roughly 28% seen once. Trimming cost V 6 bases and J 5 bases; bases outside gene matches: 6. The germline V gene has CDR1 MNHEY and CDR2 SMNVEV (reference sequence). This CDR3 has 14 amino acids. This rearrangement joins TRBV27 to TRBJ2-1; 8 nucleotides match TRBD2. The source of this sequence is a woman aged 18 to 55 in good health. Source material: PBMCs. CDR3 sequence (DNA): TGTGCCAGCAGAGGGACTAGTCTCCACAATGAGCAGTTCTTC. The encoded protein is CASRGTSLHNEQFF.